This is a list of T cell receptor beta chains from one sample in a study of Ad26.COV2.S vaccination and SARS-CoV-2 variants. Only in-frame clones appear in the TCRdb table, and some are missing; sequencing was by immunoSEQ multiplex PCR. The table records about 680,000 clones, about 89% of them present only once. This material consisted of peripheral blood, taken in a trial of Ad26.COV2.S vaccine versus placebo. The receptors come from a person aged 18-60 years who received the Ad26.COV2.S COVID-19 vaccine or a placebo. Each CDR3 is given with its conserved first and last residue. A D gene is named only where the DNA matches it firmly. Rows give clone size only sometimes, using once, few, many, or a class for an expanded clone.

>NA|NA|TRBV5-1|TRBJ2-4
CASKTDLAKNIQYF
TGCGCCAGCAAGACAGATCTAGCCAAAAACATTCAGTACTTC
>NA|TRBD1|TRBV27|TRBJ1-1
CASSLGQLLGETFF
TGTGCCAGCAGTCTGGGACAGTTGCTTGGTGAGACTTTCTTT
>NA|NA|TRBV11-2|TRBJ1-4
CASSFGGGEKLFF
TGTGCCAGCAGCTTCGGCGGTGGTGAAAAACTGTTTTTT
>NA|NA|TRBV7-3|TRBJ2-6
CASSTGSGANVLTF
TGTGCCAGCAGTACAGGGTCTGGGGCCAACGTCCTGACTTTC
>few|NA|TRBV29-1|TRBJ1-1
CSVAGTNTEAFF
TGCAGCGTTGCTGGTACGAACACTGAAGCTTTCTTT
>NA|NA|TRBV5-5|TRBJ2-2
CASSPSGLVNTGELFF
TGTGCCAGCAGCCCCTCCGGGTTGGTCAACACCGGGGAGCTGTTTTTT
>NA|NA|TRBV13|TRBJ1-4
CASKRGAAGKLFF
TGTGCCAGTAAAAGGGGGGCCGCCGGAAAACTGTTTTTT
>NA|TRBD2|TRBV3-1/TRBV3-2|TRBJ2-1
CASSLLAGVNEQFF
TGTGCCAGCAGCCTACTAGCGGGAGTGAATGAGCAGTTCTTC
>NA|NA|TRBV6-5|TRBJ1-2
CASSNRDGNYGYTF
TGTGCCAGCAGTAACAGGGACGGTAACTATGGCTACACCTTC
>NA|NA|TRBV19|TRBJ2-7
CASSIDPSGEQYF
TGTGCCAGTAGTATAGATCCCAGCGGCGAGCAGTACTTC
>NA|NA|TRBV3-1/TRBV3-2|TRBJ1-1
CASSQAGSNTEAFF
TGTGCCAGCAGCCAAGCCGGGAGCAACACTGAAGCTTTCTTT
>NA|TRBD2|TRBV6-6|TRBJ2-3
CASSFRMRGAADTQYF
TGTGCCAGCAGTTTTAGAATGCGGGGGGCGGCAGATACGCAGTATTTT
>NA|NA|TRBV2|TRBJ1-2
CASSELEFHTF
TGTGCCAGCAGTGAATTGGAGTTCCACACCTTC
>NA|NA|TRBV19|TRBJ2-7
CASSPQDLSSYEQYF
TGTGCCAGTAGTCCCCAGGACCTTAGCTCCTACGAGCAGTACTTC
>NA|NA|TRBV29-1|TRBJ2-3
CSVADSSPTDTQYF
TGCAGCGTTGCAGACAGTTCCCCCACAGATACGCAGTATTTT